This TCR beta chain was captured in a study of cytomegalovirus exposure and HLA in healthy donors. General study points: Sequencing likely generated an artifact that appeared as a cluster of highly shared sequence variants.

Of note for this clone: Antigen unknown.

13 Jbeta primers and 60 Vbeta primers were used for the PCR. Using immunoSEQ multiplex PCR, the repertoire was profiled, and TCRdb retains in-frame clones only, with some absent. The listing records tens of thousands of clones. CDR1 LNHDA and CDR2 SQIVND come from the germline V gene (reference sequence). CDR3 length: 15 residues. Trimming at V came to 6 bases and at J to 2 bases, leaving 9 bases not matched to a gene. The chain joins TRBV19 to TRBJ1-1; TRBD1 aligns across 7 bases. Sequenced input: PBMCs. The TCR originated in a human donor in good health. In DNA form, the CDR3 reads TGTGCCAGTAGCGCTACAGGGGCCGGTAACACTGAAGCTTTCTTT. Encoded protein: CASSATGAGNTEAFF.